The 29 T cell receptor beta chains in this list originate from one sample, sequenced in a study of T cell repertoires in cytomegalovirus infection. The antigens these receptors bind are not known. MiXCR, run by TCRdb on the reads, gives a single entry per CDR3 protein. The sample lists under 200,000 distinct CDR3 sequences, roughly a fifth occurring once. The source was CD8+ T cells from cultured PBMCs, collected from culture after CMV antigen stimulation. These receptors were obtained from a human donor in good health (CMV status not recorded). Some clones in this sample may be carry-over from other donors' samples.

This clonotype has only a few counts. V is TRBV7-6 and J is TRBJ2-2; tentatively, D is TRBD1 or TRBD2 (5 bases each). Germline-derived CDR1 and CDR2 are SGHVS and FNYEAQ. This CDR3 is 15 amino acids long. The germline V and J ends were trimmed by 1 base and 5 bases, with 11 bases remaining between them. The DNA of the CDR3 is TGTGCCAGCAGCTTAGGCAGGGAGTGGACCGGGGAGCTGTTTTTT. This gives the protein CASSLGREWTGELFF.

This sequence joins TRBV20-1 and TRBJ1-5; 9 bases are shared with TRBD1. V dropped 5 bases and J dropped 4; count of bases not matched to a gene: 9. Germline lookup yields CDR1 DFQATT and CDR2 SNEGSKA (reference sequence). The CDR3 covers 15 residues. CDR3 residues: CSARPGQGLNQPQHF. DNA for the CDR3: TGCAGTGCTCGACCGGGACAGGGACTTAATCAGCCCCAGCATTTT.

This rearrangement joins TRBV6-5 to TRBJ2-1; 7 bases line up with TRBD2. V lost 4 bases and J lost 4; bases outside the gene matches: 7. The CDR3 is made up of 15 amino acids. Germline values: CDR1 MNHEY, CDR2 SVGAGI. The CDR3 sequence is CASSSFGGGYNEQFF. The CDR3 region has the DNA TGTGCCAGCAGTTCTTTTGGGGGGGGATACAATGAGCAGTTCTTC.

The sample holds many counts of this clonotype. This chain joins TRBV11-2 and TRBJ2-3, with D hard to call. CDR1 is SGHAT and CDR2 is FQNNGV in the germline V gene. V was cut by 1 base and J by 0 bases, with 2 bases left in between. The CDR3 has 13 residues. The CDR3 loop reads CASSLGSTDTQYF. The CDR3 coding sequence is TGTGCCAGCAGCTTAGGGAGCACAGATACGCAGTATTTT.

This clonotype came up many times. This chain uses TRBV11-2 with TRBJ2-7; D is possibly TRBD1 (6 bases). Germline CDR1 and CDR2: SGHAT and FQNNGV. The CDR3 has 13 residues. The V and J ends lost 3 bases and 2 bases respectively, with 8 bases between them. The CDR3 nucleotides are TGTGCCAGCAGCTTGGGACATCCCTACGAGCAGTACTTC. Translated: CASSLGHPYEQYF.

This clonotype turned up a few times. The chain links TRBV12-3 or TRBV12-4 to TRBJ1-5; 8 nucleotides agree with TRBD1. There are 20 residues in the CDR3. Trimming took 3 bases from V and 0 from J; bases not matched to a gene: 16. CDR3 sequence reads: CASSFGRSDRGEYSNQPQHF. DNA of the CDR3: TGTGCCAGCAGTTTTGGCCGGAGCGACAGGGGAGAATATAGCAATCAGCCCCAGCATTTT.

The chain joins TRBV11-2 to TRBJ2-5, with 9 nucleotides matching TRBD2. Germline-derived CDR1 and CDR2 are SGHAT and FQNNGV. The CDR3 contains 16 residues. V gave up 1 base and J gave up 3 bases; unmatched junction bases: 6. This chain's CDR3 is CASSLVLAGVKETQYF. The CDR3 region has the DNA TGTGCCAGCAGCTTAGTTTTAGCGGGGGTTAAAGAGACCCAGTACTTC.

This chain links TRBV19 with TRBJ1-1; perhaps TRBD1 as D (5 bases). The CDR3 length is 13 residues. The germline V gene has CDR1 LNHDA and CDR2 SQIVND (reference sequence). Deletions cut 7 bases from V and 4 bases from J, with 13 bases between. The CDR3 here is CASTPRGVTEAFF. The CDR3, as DNA: TGTGCCAGTACCCCAAGAGGGGTCACTGAAGCTTTCTTT.

This clonotype was seen only a few times. The chain recombines TRBV29-1 with TRBJ1-2, with no clear D. With 8 bases removed from V and 8 bases from J, the gap between germline ends came to 15 bases. The CDR3 loop spans 11 amino acids. Germline V gene lookup returns CDR1 SQVTM and CDR2 ANQGSEA. The CDR3 DNA reads TGCAGCACATCGGCCCGTTCAGGCTACACCTTC. Its protein product is CSTSARSGYTF.

This chain uses TRBV2 with TRBJ1-2; D unclear. The CDR3 covers 16 residues. In germline, CDR1 is SNHLY, CDR2 FYNNEI. V was pared by 2 bases and J by 4 bases, with 17 bases between. The CDR3 sequence is CASSEYSPFRAYGYTF. CDR3 nucleotide sequence: TGTGCCAGCAGTGAATATTCGCCATTCCGCGCCTATGGCTACACCTTC.

This clonotype has just a few counts. J is TRBJ2-7 and V is TRBV7-2; D uncertain. Trimming left V 2 bases short and J 2 bases short, with 13 bases between. There are 15 residues in the CDR3. Germline V gene sequence: CDR1 SGHTA, CDR2 FQGNSA. The DNA for the CDR3 is TGTGCCAGCAGCTTACTTGGTCTCCACACCTACGAGCAGTACTTC. Translation: CASSLLGLHTYEQYF.

The chain uses TRBV19 and TRBJ2-3, with 10 bases matching TRBD1. V was clipped by 5 bases and J by 6 bases; unmatched bases: 2. Germline V gene data show CDR1 as LNHDA and CDR2 as SQIVND (reference sequence). The CDR3 length is 13 residues. CDR3 in DNA: TGTGCCAGTAGTGGGGACAGGGGCGATACGCAGTATTTT. This gives the protein CASSGDRGDTQYF.

The chain uses TRBV12-3 or TRBV12-4 and TRBJ1-2; possibly TRBD1 for D (5 bases). The CDR3 is 15 amino acids. Trimming cost V 8 bases and J 6 bases, with 22 bases left between them. DNA for the CDR3: TGTGCCAGCCCAGAATCGGACATCGATCTGGATGGCTACACCTTC. Translating gives CASPESDIDLDGYTF.

This clonotype is a singleton in its sample. The rearrangement links TRBV7-9 to TRBJ2-7; TRBD1 might be the D (5 bases). V dropped 4 bases and J dropped 5 bases, with 12 bases sitting between them. CDR1 and CDR2 from the germline V gene are SEHNR and FQNEAQ (reference sequence). There are 13 residues in the CDR3. CDR3 region: CASSWGVGDEQYF. The CDR3, as DNA: TGTGCCAGCAGCTGGGGCGTGGGCGACGAGCAGTACTTC.

This clonotype was seen more than once but under ten times. The rearrangement uses TRBV7-6 and TRBJ2-7, with D perhaps matching TRBD1 (6 bases). The CDR3 has 15 amino acids. Germline V gene lookup returns CDR1 SGHVS and CDR2 FNYEAQ. Trimming pared 4 bases from V and 3 bases from J, leaving 16 bases between. CDR3 region: CASSSDSTGYYEQYF. CDR3 in DNA: TGTGCCAGCAGCTCCGATTCCACAGGGTACTACGAGCAGTACTTC.

This clonotype was observed a few times. One junction end disagrees with the germline gene, perhaps due to a read error. V is TRBV7-9 and J is TRBJ2-5, with no clear D. Germline CDR1 and CDR2: SEHNR and FQNEAQ (reference sequence). The CDR3 covers 13 residues. The CDR3 DNA follows: TGTGCTAGCAGCCAACAGATCCAAGAGACCCAGTACTTC. Protein sequence: CASSQQIQETQYF.

This clonotype was counted a few times. The chain joins TRBV6-2 or TRBV6-3 to TRBJ2-2, with a tentative D call TRBD1 (6 bases). Germline CDR1 MNHEY, CDR2 SVGEGT. The V and J ends lost 7 bases and 1 base respectively, with 7 bases between them. The CDR3 totals 13 residues. The CDR3 reads CASTRGNTGELFF. The CDR3 coding sequence is TGTGCCAGCACCAGGGGGAACACCGGGGAGCTGTTTTTT.

J is TRBJ2-2 and V is TRBV7-9; tentatively, D is TRBD1 (6 bases). Per the germline V gene, CDR1 is SEHNR and CDR2 is FQNEAQ (reference sequence). The V end was cut by 5 bases, the J end by 2 bases, with 9 bases between. The CDR3 spans 14 residues. CDR3 sequence: CASSGGHNTGELFF. CDR3 DNA sequence: TGTGCCAGCAGCGGGGGACACAACACCGGGGAGCTGTTTTTT.

This clonotype was counted between two and nine times. The chain carries TRBV7-2 and TRBJ2-7, with TRBD1 identical over 7 bases. The CDR3 loop spans 16 amino acids. Germline assignment: CDR1 SGHTA and CDR2 FQGNSA. V dropped 1 base and J dropped 5; count of bases not matched to a gene: 11. The CDR3 DNA reads as TGTGCCAGCAGCTTAGTCCCGACAGGGATCGGCAACGAGCAGTACTTC. This sequence encodes CASSLVPTGIGNEQYF.

CDR3 in DNA: TGTGCCAGCAGTTTAGCACAGGGGCGGGTAGATACGCAGTATTTT. Amino acids: CASSLAQGRVDTQYF. This rearrangement joins TRBV12-3 or TRBV12-4 to TRBJ2-3; 7 nucleotides agree with TRBD1. The CDR3 spans 15 residues. The junction had 5 bases not matched to a gene; V was cut back by 0 bases and J by 5 bases.

This clonotype was observed a few times. V is TRBV7-2 and J is TRBJ2-3; 9 nucleotides line up with TRBD2. The germline V gene encodes CDR1 SGHTA and CDR2 FQGNSA. V shed 0 bases and J 0 bases; nucleotides not matched to a gene: 4. The CDR3 has 17 residues. The CDR3 DNA reads as TGTGCCAGCAGCTTAGCACAGCGGGGGGTTAGCACAGATACGCAGTATTTT. Amino acids: CASSLAQRGVSTDTQYF.

This clonotype was counted only a few times. The V call is TRBV7-8, the J call TRBJ1-2, with a weak D call TRBD1 (5 bases). Per the germline V gene, CDR1 is SGHVS and CDR2 is FQNEAQ. The CDR3 sequence is 14 residues long. V lost 3 bases, J lost 4 bases, and 12 bases lay in between. The CDR3 protein is CASSFGGVGYGYTF. The CDR3 nucleotides read TGTGCCAGCAGCTTCGGGGGGGTAGGCTATGGCTACACCTTC.

The V and J genes are TRBV7-6 and TRBJ2-5, with a weak D call TRBD2 (6 bases). V lost 5 bases to trimming and J lost 5 bases, with 15 bases between them. Germline V gene lookup returns CDR1 SGHVS and CDR2 FNYEAQ. CDR3 length: 14 amino acids. CDR3 in amino acids: CASSPTRKMETQYF. CDR3 DNA sequence: TGTGCCAGCAGCCCGACTAGGAAGATGGAGACCCAGTACTTC.

The chain links TRBV7-8 to TRBJ1-3, with D possibly TRBD1 on 5 matching bases. There are 15 residues in the CDR3. CDR1 is SGHVS and CDR2 is FQNEAQ in the germline V gene. Trimming pared 10 bases from V and 2 bases from J, leaving 18 bases between. The CDR3 DNA is TGTGCCACCTGGGGGAGCACAGCGCCTGGAAACACCATATATTTT. As protein: CATWGSTAPGNTIYF.

The V gene is TRBV4-1, the J gene TRBJ2-5; 12 bases line up with TRBD2. Germline assignment: CDR1 MGHRA and CDR2 YSYEKL. The V gene end was trimmed by 1 base and the J gene end by 3 bases; junction bases not matched to a gene: 3. The CDR3 is 16 amino acids. The chain's CDR3 is CASSQALAGGEETQYF. CDR3 bases: TGCGCCAGCAGCCAAGCCCTAGCGGGGGGGGAAGAGACCCAGTACTTC.

This clonotype came up a few times. The genes are TRBV20-1 and TRBJ2-7; D not resolved. The CDR3 runs 13 residues. The germline V gene encodes CDR1 DFQATT and CDR2 SNEGSKA (reference sequence). Trimming cost V 1 base and J 3 bases, with 10 bases left between them. CDR3 sequence: CSARGPRFYEQYF. For the CDR3, the DNA is TGCAGTGCTAGAGGCCCGCGATTCTACGAGCAGTACTTC.

Only a few counts were recorded for this clonotype. The chain couples TRBV7-2 to TRBJ2-2; D unclear. The length of the CDR3 is 15 residues. Trimming took off 4 bases at V and 6 bases at J, with 15 bases between the two ends. Per germline, CDR1 SGHTA and CDR2 FQGNSA. This CDR3 is CASSSKDPRPGELFF. Here the CDR3 DNA reads TGTGCCAGCAGCTCAAAAGACCCCCGCCCCGGGGAGCTGTTTTTT. The variable domain in full, with the rest retrieved from reference TRBV7-2 and TRBJ2-2, is GAGVSQSPSNKVTEKGKDVELRCDPISGHTALYWYRQSLGQGLEFLIYFQGNSAPDKSGLPSDRFSAERTGGSVSTLTIQRTQQEDSAVYLCASSSKDPRPGELFFGEGSRLTVL.

This clonotype occurred a few times. J is TRBJ2-2 and V is TRBV6-5; the D gene is possibly TRBD1 (5 bases). Germline CDR1 reads MNHEY; CDR2 reads SVGAGI. CDR3 length: 16 residues. V shed 7 bases and J shed 4 bases, with 19 bases lying between them. In DNA form, the CDR3 reads TGTGCCAGCAAAGGGCAGGGCATGTCGGCCACCGGGGAGCTGTTTTTT. It specifies CASKGQGMSATGELFF.

This chain links TRBV7-3 with TRBJ2-1; TRBD1 aligns across 7 bases. After removal of 5 bases from V and 4 bases from J, the junction contained 5 bases not matched to a gene. In germline, CDR1 is SGHTA, CDR2 FQGTGA. The CDR3 extends over 14 amino acids. The CDR3 spells CASSPRDSYNEQFF. CDR3 nucleotide sequence: TGTGCCAGCAGCCCAAGGGACAGTTACAATGAGCAGTTCTTC.